Listed below are T cell receptor beta chains from one sample, sequenced in a study of blood T cell repertoires in COVID-19. Profiled with immunoSEQ multiplex PCR; TCRdb holds only in-frame clones, not every one. The sample yields approximately 300,000 clones, 85% to 90% seen once. Sample: PBMCs or T cells enriched from blood (not recorded which). These receptors were collected from a man aged 30 to 39 who had recovered from COVID-19. Each CDR3 is given with its conserved first and last residue. D genes are given only for firm matches. A row's size may be missing; if present it is once, few, many or a size class.

V	J	D	size	CDR3	DNA
TRBV19	TRBJ2-7	NA	NA	CASSIQFWVGPAGTHEQYF	TGTGCCAGTAGTATACAATTCTGGGTAGGGCCTGCCGGGACTCACGAGCAGTACTTC
TRBV7-2	TRBJ2-4	TRBD2	NA	CASSFTGGRAKNIQYF	TGTGCCAGCAGCTTTACGGGAGGGCGAGCCAAAAACATTCAGTACTTC
TRBV24-1	TRBJ2-5	NA	NA	CATSDLGGGETQYF	TGTGCCACCAGTGATTTGGGGGGCGGGGAGACCCAGTACTTC
TRBV12-3/TRBV12-4	TRBJ1-5	NA	NA	CASIRGVGEPQHF	TGTGCCAGTATCAGAGGTGTAGGTGAACCCCAGCATTTT
TRBV7-2	TRBJ1-2	TRBD1	NA	CASSFTGVAYGYTF	TGTGCCAGCAGCTTCACAGGGGTAGCCTATGGCTACACCTTC
TRBV19	TRBJ1-2	TRBD1	NA	CASSIAGTGYGYTF	TGTGCCAGTAGTATAGCCGGGACAGGGTATGGCTACACCTTC
TRBV3-1/TRBV3-2	TRBJ2-7	TRBD2	NA	CASSQGELAVREQYF	TGTGCCAGCAGCCAAGGAGAGCTAGCGGTTCGCGAGCAGTACTTC
TRBV19	TRBJ2-3	NA	NA	CASSMSLLIYRETDTQYF	TGTGCCAGTAGTATGAGTCTCCTAATATACAGGGAGACAGATACGCAGTATTTT
TRBV6-5	TRBJ1-1	NA	NA	CASSYGGTQGGEAFF	TGTGCCAGCAGTTACGGGGGGACCCAGGGTGGCGAAGCTTTCTTT
TRBV11-2	TRBJ1-2	NA	NA	CASSLIVQGTLGYTF	TGTGCCAGCAGCTTAATTGTACAGGGTACCCTTGGCTACACCTTC
TRBV2	TRBJ2-7	TRBD1	few	CASSRQGAREQYF	TGTGCCAGCTCGCGACAGGGGGCCCGCGAGCAGTACTTC
TRBV19	TRBJ2-2	NA	NA	CAVHSLANTGELFF	TGTGCCGTACATAGCCTCGCGAACACCGGGGAGCTGTTTTTT
TRBV3-1/TRBV3-2	TRBJ2-3	NA	NA	CASSPSGTYTDTQYF	TGTGCCAGCAGCCCGTCGGGGACTTACACAGATACGCAGTATTTT
TRBV11-2	TRBJ1-1	NA	NA	CASSPTGRGEAFF	TGTGCCAGCAGCCCCACAGGGAGGGGTGAAGCTTTCTTT
TRBV19	TRBJ2-7	NA	few	CASSMGQGYEQYF	TGTGCCAGTAGTATGGGCCAGGGGTACGAGCAGTACTTC
TRBV28	TRBJ2-3	NA	NA	CASSSELFSQDTQYF	TGTGCCAGCAGTTCGGAACTATTCTCACAAGATACGCAGTATTTT
TRBV9	TRBJ1-2	NA	NA	CASVGGERYGYTF	TGTGCCAGCGTTGGAGGGGAAAGGTATGGCTACACCTTC
TRBV19	TRBJ2-6	TRBD1	NA	CASSPHGVTGGIGANVLTF	TGTGCCAGTAGTCCCCACGGCGTGACAGGGGGAATTGGGGCCAACGTCCTGACTTTC
TRBV2	TRBJ1-5	TRBD1	few	CASSRRTGESNQPQHF	TGTGCCAGCAGTCGACGGACAGGGGAGAGCAATCAGCCCCAGCATTTT
TRBV10-3	TRBJ2-5	NA	few	CAISERGETQYF	TGTGCCATCAGTGAGAGGGGGGAGACCCAGTACTTC
TRBV6-5	TRBJ1-2	TRBD1	NA	CASSPQTGGPYGYTF	TGTGCCAGCAGCCCACAGACAGGGGGCCCGTACGGCTACACCTTC
TRBV7-8	TRBJ2-7	TRBD2	once	CASSPTSGSSEQYF	TGTGCCAGCAGCCCTACTAGCGGATCCAGCGAGCAGTACTTC
TRBV10-1	TRBJ2-2	TRBD2	NA	CASSGLAGVTQNTGELFF	TGCGCCAGCAGTGGACTAGCGGGAGTAACTCAGAACACCGGGGAGCTGTTTTTT
TRBV5-1	TRBJ2-2	TRBD2	NA	CASSTGTSGRAVAGELFF	TGCGCCAGCAGCACAGGGACTAGCGGGAGGGCCGTCGCCGGGGAGCTGTTTTTT
TRBV7-9	TRBJ1-1	TRBD1	NA	CASSLEGQGEGAFF	TGTGCCAGCAGCTTAGAGGGACAGGGGGAAGGAGCTTTCTTT
TRBV5-4	TRBJ2-1	TRBD2	NA	CASSLLAGAMDEQFF	TGTGCCAGCAGTCTACTAGCGGGGGCAATGGATGAGCAGTTCTTC
TRBV12-5	TRBJ2-2	TRBD2	once	CASGYLWVTSGGAFGYTGELFF	TGTGCTAGTGGCTACCTCTGGGTGACTAGCGGGGGGGCTTTTGGGTACACCGGGGAGCTGTTTTTT
TRBV11-2	TRBJ2-1	TRBD2	NA	CASSLIGGGGYNEQFF	TGTGCCAGCAGCTTAATCGGCGGGGGGGGCTACAATGAGCAGTTCTTC
TRBV9	TRBJ1-1	TRBD1	few	CASSPRGPTEAFF	TGTGCCAGCAGCCCAAGGGGGCCCACTGAAGCTTTCTTT
TRBV3-1/TRBV3-2	TRBJ2-3	NA	NA	CASRGTGPATSGTDTQYF	TGTGCCAGCAGGGGGACAGGGCCGGCGACTAGCGGCACAGATACGCAGTATTTT
TRBV7-2	TRBJ1-5	NA	NA	CASSLEGITNQPQHF	TGTGCCAGCAGCTTAGAGGGGATTACCAATCAGCCCCAGCATTTT
TRBV4-2	TRBJ2-3	TRBD2	NA	CASSQGVGLAVGTRDTQYF	TGTGCCAGCAGCCAAGGGGTCGGACTAGCGGTAGGGACCAGAGATACGCAGTATTTT
TRBV6-2/TRBV6-3	TRBJ1-5	TRBD1	NA	CASSQGQGRVWSQHF	TGTGCCAGCAGCCAGGGACAGGGACGTGTATGGTCCCAGCATTTT
TRBV9	TRBJ2-1	NA	NA	CASSARTGSSYNEQFF	TGTGCCAGCAGCGCCCGGACTGGCAGCTCCTACAATGAGCAGTTCTTC
TRBV28	TRBJ2-1	NA	once	CASLGAVYNEQFF	TGTGCCAGTTTGGGAGCGGTCTACAATGAGCAGTTCTTC
TRBV10-1	TRBJ2-5	TRBD2	NA	CASSASGSYQETQYF	TGCGCCAGCAGCGCTAGCGGGAGCTACCAAGAGACCCAGTACTTC